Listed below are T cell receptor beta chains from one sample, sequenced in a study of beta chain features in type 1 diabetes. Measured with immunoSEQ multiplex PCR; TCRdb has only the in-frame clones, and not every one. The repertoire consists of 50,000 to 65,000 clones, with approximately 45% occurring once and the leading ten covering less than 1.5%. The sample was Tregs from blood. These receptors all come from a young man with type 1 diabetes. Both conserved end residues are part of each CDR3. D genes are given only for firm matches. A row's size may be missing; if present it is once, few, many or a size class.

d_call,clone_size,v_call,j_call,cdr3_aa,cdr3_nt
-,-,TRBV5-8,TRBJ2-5,CASSSSLARNQETQYF,TGTGCCAGCAGCTCCTCCCTGGCGAGGAACCAAGAGACCCAGTACTTC
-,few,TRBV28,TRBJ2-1,CASRRGLDNEQFF,TGTGCCAGCCGCCGAGGGCTAGACAATGAGCAGTTCTTC
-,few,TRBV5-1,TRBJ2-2,CASSLDIAGTGELFF,TGCGCCAGCAGCTTGGATATCGCCGGCACCGGGGAGCTGTTTTTT
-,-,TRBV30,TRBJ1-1,CAWSVLLGHTEAFF,TGTGCCTGGAGTGTACTACTAGGACACACTGAAGCTTTCTTT
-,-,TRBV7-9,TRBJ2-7,CASSLAGVAEQYF,TGTGCCAGCAGCTTAGCGGGAGTGGCCGAGCAGTACTTC
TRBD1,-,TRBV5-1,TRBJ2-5,CASSLGRTGQETQYF,TGCGCCAGCAGCTTGGGAAGGACAGGCCAAGAGACCCAGTACTTC
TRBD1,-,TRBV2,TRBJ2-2,CASRATGTGYTGELFF,TGTGCCAGCAGGGCCACAGGGACAGGGTACACCGGGGAGCTGTTTTTT
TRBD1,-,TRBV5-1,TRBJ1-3,CASSRDRRNTIYF,TGCGCCAGCAGCCGGGACAGAAGAAACACCATATATTTT
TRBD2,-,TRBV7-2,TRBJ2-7,CASSLETSVSYEQYF,TGTGCCAGCAGCTTAGAGACTAGCGTTTCCTACGAGCAGTACTTC
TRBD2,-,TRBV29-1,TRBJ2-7,CSVALAGEGEQYF,TGCAGCGTTGCCCTAGCGGGAGAGGGCGAGCAGTACTTC
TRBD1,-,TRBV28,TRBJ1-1,CASSFRDRVNTEAFF,TGTGCCAGCAGTTTCCGGGACAGGGTCAACACTGAAGCTTTCTTT
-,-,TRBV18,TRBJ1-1,CASSQRTVSSTEAFF,TGTGCCAGCTCACAGAGGACAGTGTCGTCCACTGAAGCTTTCTTT
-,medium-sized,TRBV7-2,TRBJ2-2,CASAGATNTGELFF,TGTGCCAGTGCGGGGGCAACGAACACCGGGGAGCTGTTTTTT
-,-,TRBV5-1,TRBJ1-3,CASRGEGNTIYF,TGCGCCAGCCGCGGAGAAGGAAACACCATATATTTT
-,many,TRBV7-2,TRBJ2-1,CASSLARQKYNEQFF,TGTGCCAGCAGCTTAGCGCGGCAGAAATACAATGAGCAGTTCTTC
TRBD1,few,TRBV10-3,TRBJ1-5,CAIGQGAEQPQHF,TGTGCCATCGGGCAGGGGGCCGAACAGCCCCAGCATTTT
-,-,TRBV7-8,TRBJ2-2,CASTHDTGLNTGELFF,TGTGCCAGTACCCATGATACAGGTCTGAACACCGGGGAGCTGTTTTTT